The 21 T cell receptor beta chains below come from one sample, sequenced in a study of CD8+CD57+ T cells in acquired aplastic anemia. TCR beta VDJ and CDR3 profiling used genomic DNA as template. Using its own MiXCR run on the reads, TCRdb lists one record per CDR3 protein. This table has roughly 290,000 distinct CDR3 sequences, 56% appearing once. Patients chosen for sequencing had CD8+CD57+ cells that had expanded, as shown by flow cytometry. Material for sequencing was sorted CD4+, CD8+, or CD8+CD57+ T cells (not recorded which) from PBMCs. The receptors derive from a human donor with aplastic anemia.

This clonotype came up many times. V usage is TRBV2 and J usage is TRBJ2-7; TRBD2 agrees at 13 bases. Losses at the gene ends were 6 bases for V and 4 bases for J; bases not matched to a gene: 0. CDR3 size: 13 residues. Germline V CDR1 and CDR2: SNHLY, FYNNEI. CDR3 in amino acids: CASRLAGGYEQYF. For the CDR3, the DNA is TGTGCCAGCAGACTAGCGGGGGGGTACGAGCAGTACTTC.

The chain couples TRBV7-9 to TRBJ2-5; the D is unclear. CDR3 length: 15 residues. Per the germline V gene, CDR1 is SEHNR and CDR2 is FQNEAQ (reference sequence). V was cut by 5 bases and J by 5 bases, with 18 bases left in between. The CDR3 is CASSPGFGSGETQYF. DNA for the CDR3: TGTGCCAGCAGCCCCGGCTTTGGGTCTGGGGAGACCCAGTACTTC.

The CDR3 coding sequence is TGTGCCAGCACCGGGACAGGGGCAGGGACCCAGTACTTC. This sequence encodes CASTGTGAGTQYF. The V gene is TRBV7-8, the J gene TRBJ2-5, with 10 bases lining up with TRBD1. V shed 7 bases, J shed 7 bases, and the junction held 6 bases outside the gene matches. In germline, CDR1 is SGHVS, CDR2 FQNEAQ. The CDR3 consists of 13 residues.

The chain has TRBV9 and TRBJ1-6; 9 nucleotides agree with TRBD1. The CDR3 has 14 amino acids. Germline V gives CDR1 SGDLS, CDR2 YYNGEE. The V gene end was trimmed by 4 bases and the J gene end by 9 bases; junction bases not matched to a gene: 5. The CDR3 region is CASSRDRDSSPLHF. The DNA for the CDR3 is TGTGCCAGCAGCCGGGACAGGGATAGTTCACCCCTCCACTTT. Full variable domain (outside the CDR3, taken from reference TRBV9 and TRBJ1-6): DSGVTQTPKHLITATGQRVTLRCSPRSGDLSVYWYQQSLDQGLQFLIQYYNGEERAKGNILERFSAQQFPDLHSELNLSSLELGDSALYFCASSRDRDSSPLHFGNGTRLTVT.

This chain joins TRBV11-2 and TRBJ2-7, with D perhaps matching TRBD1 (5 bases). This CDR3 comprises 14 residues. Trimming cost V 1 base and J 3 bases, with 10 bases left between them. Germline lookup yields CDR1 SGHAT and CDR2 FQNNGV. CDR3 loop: CASSLVVQGYEQYF. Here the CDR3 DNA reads TGTGCCAGCAGCTTAGTGGTGCAGGGCTACGAGCAGTACTTC.

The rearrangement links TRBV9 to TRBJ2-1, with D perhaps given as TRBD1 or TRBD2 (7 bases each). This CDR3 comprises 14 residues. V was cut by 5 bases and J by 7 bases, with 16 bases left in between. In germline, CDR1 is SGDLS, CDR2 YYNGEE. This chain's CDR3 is CASSSGGGQNEQFF. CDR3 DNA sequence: TGTGCCAGCAGTTCAGGGGGGGGGCAAAATGAGCAGTTCTTC.

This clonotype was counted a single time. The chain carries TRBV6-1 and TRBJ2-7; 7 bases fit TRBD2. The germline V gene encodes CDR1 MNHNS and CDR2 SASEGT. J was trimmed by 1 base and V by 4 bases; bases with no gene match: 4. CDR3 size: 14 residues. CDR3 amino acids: CASSGEGPSYEQYF. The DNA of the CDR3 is TGTGCCAGCAGTGGGGAGGGGCCTTCCTACGAGCAGTACTTC.

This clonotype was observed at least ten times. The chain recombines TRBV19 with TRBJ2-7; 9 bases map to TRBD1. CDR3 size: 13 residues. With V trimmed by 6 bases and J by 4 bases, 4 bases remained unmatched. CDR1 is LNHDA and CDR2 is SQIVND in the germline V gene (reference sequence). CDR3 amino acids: CASSRDREYEQYF. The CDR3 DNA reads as TGTGCCAGTAGCCGGGACAGGGAATACGAGCAGTACTTC.

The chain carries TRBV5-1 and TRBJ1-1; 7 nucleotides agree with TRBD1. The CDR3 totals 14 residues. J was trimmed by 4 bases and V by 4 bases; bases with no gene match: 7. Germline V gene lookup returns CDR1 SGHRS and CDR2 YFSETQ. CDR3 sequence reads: CASSIQTGSTEAFF. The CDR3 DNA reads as TGCGCCAGCAGCATACAGACAGGGAGCACTGAAGCTTTCTTT.

CDR3 amino acids: CAIRGTGTNYGYTF. Written as DNA, the CDR3 is TGTGCCATCAGGGGGACGGGGACTAACTATGGCTACACCTTC. V gene TRBV10-3 combines with J gene TRBJ1-2; D is possibly TRBD1 (5 bases). Germline values: CDR1 ENHRY, CDR2 SYGVKD. The CDR3 is 14 amino acids. The V end lost 6 bases, the J end lost 0 bases, and 11 bases lay between the germline ends.

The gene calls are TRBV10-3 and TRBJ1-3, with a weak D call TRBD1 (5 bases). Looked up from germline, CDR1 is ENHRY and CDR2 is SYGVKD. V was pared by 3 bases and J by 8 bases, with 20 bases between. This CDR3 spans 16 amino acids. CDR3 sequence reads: CAISDTAGRYRDTIYF. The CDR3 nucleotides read TGTGCCATCAGTGACACTGCAGGGAGGTATAGAGACACCATATATTTT.

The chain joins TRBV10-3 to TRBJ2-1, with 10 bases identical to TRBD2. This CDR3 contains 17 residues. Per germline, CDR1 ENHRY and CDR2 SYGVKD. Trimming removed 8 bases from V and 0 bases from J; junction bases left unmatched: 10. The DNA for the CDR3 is TGTGCCATCCATACCCGGGCTAGCGGGAGCTCCTACAATGAGCAGTTCTTC. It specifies CAIHTRASGSSYNEQFF.

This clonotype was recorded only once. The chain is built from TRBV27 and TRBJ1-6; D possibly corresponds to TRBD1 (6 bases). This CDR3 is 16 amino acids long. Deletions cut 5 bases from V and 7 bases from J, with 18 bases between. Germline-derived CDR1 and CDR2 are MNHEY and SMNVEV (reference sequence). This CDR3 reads CASSPQLRTANSPLHF. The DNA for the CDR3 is TGTGCCAGCAGTCCCCAACTACGGACAGCCAATTCACCCCTCCACTTT.

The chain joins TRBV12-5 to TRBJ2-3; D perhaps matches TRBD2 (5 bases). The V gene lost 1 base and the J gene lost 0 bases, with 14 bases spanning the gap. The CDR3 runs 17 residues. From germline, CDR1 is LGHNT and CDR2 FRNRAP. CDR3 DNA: TGTGCTAGTGGTTTGGATCCCCGGGATACCAGCACAGATACGCAGTATTTT. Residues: CASGLDPRDTSTDTQYF.

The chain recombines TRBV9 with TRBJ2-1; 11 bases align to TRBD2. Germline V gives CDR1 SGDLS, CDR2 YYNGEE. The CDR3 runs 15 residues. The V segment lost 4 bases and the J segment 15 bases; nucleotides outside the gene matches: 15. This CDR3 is CASSPGTSGIEASFF. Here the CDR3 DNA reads TGTGCCAGCAGCCCCGGGACTAGCGGAATAGAGGCATCGTTCTTC.

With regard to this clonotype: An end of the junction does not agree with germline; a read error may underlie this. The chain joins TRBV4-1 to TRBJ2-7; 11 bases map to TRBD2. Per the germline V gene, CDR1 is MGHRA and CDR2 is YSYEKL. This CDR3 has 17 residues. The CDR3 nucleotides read TGTGCCAGCAGCCAGGCAATGGGGACTAGCGGATCCTACGAGCAGTACTTC. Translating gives CASSQAMGTSGSYEQYF.

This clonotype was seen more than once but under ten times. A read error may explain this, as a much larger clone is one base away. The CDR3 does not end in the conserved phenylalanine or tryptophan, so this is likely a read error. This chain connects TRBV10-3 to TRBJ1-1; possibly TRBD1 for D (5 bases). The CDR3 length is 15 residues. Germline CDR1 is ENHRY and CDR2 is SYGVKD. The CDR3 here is CASSYFGGMNTEAFS. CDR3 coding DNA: TGTGCCAGCAGTTACTTTGGGGGAATGAACACTGAAGCTTTCTCT.

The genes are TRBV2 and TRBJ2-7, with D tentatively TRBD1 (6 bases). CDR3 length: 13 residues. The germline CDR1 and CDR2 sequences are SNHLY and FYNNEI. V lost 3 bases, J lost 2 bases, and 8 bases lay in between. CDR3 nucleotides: TGTGCCAGCAGTGACAGGGGTCCCTACGAGCAGTACTTC. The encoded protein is CASSDRGPYEQYF.

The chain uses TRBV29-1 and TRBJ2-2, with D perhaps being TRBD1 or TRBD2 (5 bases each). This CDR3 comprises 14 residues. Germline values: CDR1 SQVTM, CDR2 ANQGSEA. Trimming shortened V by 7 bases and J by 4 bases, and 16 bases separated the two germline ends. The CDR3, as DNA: TGCAGCGCGAGGGGTAGTTTGAGCACCGGGGAGCTGTTTTTT. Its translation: CSARGSLSTGELFF.

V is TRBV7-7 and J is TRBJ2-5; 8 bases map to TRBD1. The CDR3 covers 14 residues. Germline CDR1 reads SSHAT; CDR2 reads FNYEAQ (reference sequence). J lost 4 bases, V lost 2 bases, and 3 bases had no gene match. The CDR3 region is CASSLSRGRETQYF. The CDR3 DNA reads TGTGCCAGCAGCTTAAGCAGGGGGCGAGAGACCCAGTACTTC. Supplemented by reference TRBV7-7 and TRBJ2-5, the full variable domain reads GAGVSQSPRYKVTKRGQDVTLRCDPISSHATLYWYQQALGQGPEFLTYFNYEAQPDKSGLPSDRFSAERPEGSISTLTIQRTEQRDSAMYRCASSLSRGRETQYFGPGTRLLVL.

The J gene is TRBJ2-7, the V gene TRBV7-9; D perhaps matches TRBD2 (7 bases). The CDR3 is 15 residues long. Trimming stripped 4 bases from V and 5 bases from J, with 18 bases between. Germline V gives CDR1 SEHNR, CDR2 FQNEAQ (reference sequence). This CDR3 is CASSSLEGGDHEQYF. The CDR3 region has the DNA TGTGCCAGCAGCTCCTTAGAGGGGGGGGACCACGAGCAGTACTTC.